This T cell receptor (beta chain) was sequenced during a study of blood T cell repertoires in COVID-19. Study at large: The samples span acute and convalescent COVID-19 from the United States, Italy and Spain. Sources were T cells, B-cell-depleted T cells, or PBMCs; the material itself was cDNA or gDNA.

Data came from immunoSEQ multiplex PCR; TCRdb stores just in-frame clones and leaves some out. Of around 300,000 clones listed, almost 90% are singletons. Germline values: CDR1 MNHEY, CDR2 SMNVEV (reference sequence). This CDR3 is built from 14 residues. Trimming stripped 7 bases from V and 3 bases from J, with 15 bases between. The TCR was taken from a woman between 40 and 50 years old with COVID-19, enrolled during active disease. Sequenced input: peripheral blood. The chain is built from TRBV27 and TRBJ1-1; D is uncertain. For the CDR3, the DNA is TGTGCCAGCAACAAAGCCGGCCGGGACACTGAAGCTTTCTTT. This translates into CASNKAGRDTEAFF.